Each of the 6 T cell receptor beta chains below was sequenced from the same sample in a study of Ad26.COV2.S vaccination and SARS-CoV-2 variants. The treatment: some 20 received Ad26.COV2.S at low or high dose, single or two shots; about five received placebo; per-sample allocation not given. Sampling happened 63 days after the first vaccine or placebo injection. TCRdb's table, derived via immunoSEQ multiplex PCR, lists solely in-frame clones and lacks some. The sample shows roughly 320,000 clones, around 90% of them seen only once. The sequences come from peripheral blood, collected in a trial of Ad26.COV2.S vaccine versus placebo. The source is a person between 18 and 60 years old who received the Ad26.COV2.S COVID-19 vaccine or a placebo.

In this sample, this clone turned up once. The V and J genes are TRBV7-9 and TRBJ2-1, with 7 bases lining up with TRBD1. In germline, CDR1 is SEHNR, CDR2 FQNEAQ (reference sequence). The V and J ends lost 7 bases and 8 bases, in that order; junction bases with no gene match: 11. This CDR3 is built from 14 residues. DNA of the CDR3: TGTGCCAGCACCTTCTATTTTCAGGGGGATGAGCAGTTCTTC. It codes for CASTFYFQGDEQFF.

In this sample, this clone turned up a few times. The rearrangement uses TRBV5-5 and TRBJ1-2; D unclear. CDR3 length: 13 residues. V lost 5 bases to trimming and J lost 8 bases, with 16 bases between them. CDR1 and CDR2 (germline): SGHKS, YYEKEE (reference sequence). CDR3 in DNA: TGTGCCAGCAGGGAAGGACGTTTCGACGGCTACACCTTC. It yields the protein CASREGRFDGYTF. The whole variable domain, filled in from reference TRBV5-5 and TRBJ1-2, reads DAGVTQSPTHLIKTRGQQVTLRCSPISGHKSVSWYQQVLGQGPQFIFQYYEKEERGRGNFPDRFSARQFPNYSSELNVNALLLGDSALYLCASREGRFDGYTFGSGTRLTVV.

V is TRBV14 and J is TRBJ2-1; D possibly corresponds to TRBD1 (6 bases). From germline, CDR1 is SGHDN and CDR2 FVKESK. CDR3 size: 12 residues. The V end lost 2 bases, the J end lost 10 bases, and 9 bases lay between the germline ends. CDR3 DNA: TGTGCCAGCAGCCAATACGGACAGGAGCAGTTCTTC. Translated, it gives CASSQYGQEQFF.

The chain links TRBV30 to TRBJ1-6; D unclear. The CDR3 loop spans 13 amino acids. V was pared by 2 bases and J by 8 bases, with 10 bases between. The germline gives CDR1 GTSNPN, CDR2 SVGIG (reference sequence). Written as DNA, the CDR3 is TGTGCCTGGAGTTTAAGTTTTGATTCACCCCTCCACTTT. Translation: CAWSLSFDSPLHF.

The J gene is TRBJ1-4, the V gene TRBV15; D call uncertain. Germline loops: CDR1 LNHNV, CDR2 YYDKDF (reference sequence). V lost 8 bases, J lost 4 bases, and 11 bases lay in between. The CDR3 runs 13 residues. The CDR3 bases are TGTGCCACCGCACCCACTGTTAATGAAAAACTGTTTTTT. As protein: CATAPTVNEKLFF.

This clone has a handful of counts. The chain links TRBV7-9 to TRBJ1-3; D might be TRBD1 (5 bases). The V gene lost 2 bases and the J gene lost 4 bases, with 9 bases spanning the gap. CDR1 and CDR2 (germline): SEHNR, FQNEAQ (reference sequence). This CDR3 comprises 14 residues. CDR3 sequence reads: CASSLLGTGNTIYF. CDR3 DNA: TGTGCCAGCAGCTTATTAGGGACCGGAAACACCATATATTTT.